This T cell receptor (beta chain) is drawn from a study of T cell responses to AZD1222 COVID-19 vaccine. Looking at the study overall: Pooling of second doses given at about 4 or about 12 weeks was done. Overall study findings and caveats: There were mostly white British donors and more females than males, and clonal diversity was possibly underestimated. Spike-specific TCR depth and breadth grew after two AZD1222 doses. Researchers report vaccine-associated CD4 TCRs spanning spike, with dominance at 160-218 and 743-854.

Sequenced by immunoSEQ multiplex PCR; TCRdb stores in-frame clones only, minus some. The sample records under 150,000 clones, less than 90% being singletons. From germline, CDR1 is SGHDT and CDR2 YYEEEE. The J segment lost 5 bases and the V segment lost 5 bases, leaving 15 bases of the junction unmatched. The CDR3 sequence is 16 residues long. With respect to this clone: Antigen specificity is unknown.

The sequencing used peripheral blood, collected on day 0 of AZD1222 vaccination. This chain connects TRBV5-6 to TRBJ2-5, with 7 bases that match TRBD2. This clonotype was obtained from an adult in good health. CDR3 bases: TGTGCCAGCAGGTTCCTGGGGGTCGGGGAGGGCGAGACCCAGTACTTC. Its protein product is CASRFLGVGEGETQYF.